Given below is one TCR beta chain in context. Its antigen is as yet unknown. This sample was included in a study of T cells in localized non-small cell lung cancer. The data were produced by immunoSEQ multiplex PCR, yet TCRdb's version contains in-frame clones alone and is incomplete. The sample lists roughly 40,000 clones, approximately 81% occurring once. The study, taken as a whole, reports: In the blood, greater T cell density corresponded to longer overall survival.

V dropped 7 bases and J dropped 1 base, with 4 bases sitting between them. The CDR3 runs 11 residues. Per the germline V gene, CDR1 is MDHEN and CDR2 is SYDVKM. The sequence derives from an older male donor with stage II lung adenocarcinoma. The chain couples TRBV28 to TRBJ1-2; unclear D gene. The material was peripheral blood mononuclear cells, obtained before any cancer treatment. CDR3 amino acids: CASNGNYGYTF. The CDR3 DNA is TGTGCCAGCAACGGTAACTATGGCTACACCTTC.